Each of the 24 T cell receptor beta chains below was sequenced from the same sample in a study of T cells in Graves' hyperthyroidism and ophthalmopathy. RNA transcripts provided the source from which TCR beta CDR3 regions were amplified. The HTBI primer set drove a first-round RT-PCR of the TCR CDR3. TCRdb reprocessed the multiplex PCR reads with MiXCR, giving one entry per CDR3 protein. The sample carries 550,000 to 650,000 distinct CDR3 sequences, about 15% recorded once. Material for sequencing was blood. All receptors derive from a woman in her twenties or thirties with Graves' hyperthyroidism that later progressed to Graves' ophthalmopathy.

This clonotype appeared many times. The chain recombines TRBV10-3 with TRBJ1-1; no firm D call. The CDR3 loop spans 18 amino acids. Germline CDR1 and CDR2: ENHRY and SYGVKD. The V end lost 0 bases, the J end lost 0 bases, and 17 bases lay between the germline ends. The CDR3 bases are TGTGCCATCAGTGAGTCAGTATGGGCAGGAGTCATGAACACTGAAGCTTTCTTT. This encodes CAISESVWAGVMNTEAFF.

At least ten counts were recorded for this clonotype. The chain links TRBV27 to TRBJ2-1; D ambiguous. V was pared by 3 bases and J by 5 bases, with 14 bases between. The length of the CDR3 is 15 residues. Germline CDR1 and CDR2: MNHEY and SMNVEV (reference sequence). The CDR3 protein is CASSFHAVRDNEQFF. For the CDR3, the DNA is TGTGCCAGCAGTTTTCATGCCGTTAGGGACAATGAGCAGTTCTTC.

At least ten counts were recorded for this clonotype. The chain joins TRBV20-1 to TRBJ2-5, with TRBD2 matching over 13 bases. The CDR3 covers 15 residues. Germline CDR1 DFQATT, CDR2 SNEGSKA (reference sequence). V dropped 0 bases and J dropped 3; count of bases not matched to a gene: 1. CDR3 coding DNA: TGCAGTGCTAGAGATGGGACTAGCGGGAAAGAGACCCAGTACTTC. Translation: CSARDGTSGKETQYF.

The chain carries TRBV15 and TRBJ1-1, with TRBD1 matching over 7 bases. Germline values: CDR1 LNHNV, CDR2 YYDKDF (reference sequence). The CDR3 extends over 13 amino acids. V shed 1 base and J 5 bases; nucleotides not matched to a gene: 1. In DNA, the CDR3 is TGTGCCACCAGCAGAGCAGGGGGAACTGAAGCTTTCTTT. Translating it yields CATSRAGGTEAFF. The full variable domain, completed using reference TRBV15 and TRBJ1-1, is DAMVIQNPRYQVTQFGKPVTLSCSQTLNHNVMYWYQQKSSQAPKLLFHYYDKDFNNEADTPDNFQSRRPNTSFCFLDIRSPGLGDTAMYLCATSRAGGTEAFFGQGTRLTVV.

This clonotype has a count of ten or more. The chain is built from TRBV11-2 and TRBJ2-5; perhaps TRBD1 as D (5 bases). CDR1 is SGHAT, CDR2 FQNNGV, per germline. The CDR3 totals 15 residues. Trimming removed 4 bases from V and 2 bases from J, with 14 bases in between. CDR3 region: CASSSLGVTQETQYF. DNA for the CDR3: TGTGCCAGCAGCTCCTTAGGGGTGACACAAGAGACCCAGTACTTC.

J is TRBJ2-2 and V is TRBV18, with a possible D match to TRBD1 (5 bases). Trimming stripped 3 bases from V and 7 bases from J, with 18 bases between. Looked up from germline, CDR1 is KGHSH and CDR2 is LQKENI. The CDR3 loop spans 16 amino acids. The CDR3 sequence is CASSPKAQGDVGELFF. DNA of the CDR3: TGTGCCAGCTCACCCAAGGCCCAGGGTGATGTCGGGGAGCTGTTTTTT.

This clonotype was picked up a small number of times. V usage is TRBV20-1 and J usage is TRBJ1-4; 9 positions match TRBD1. Germline V gene lookup returns CDR1 DFQATT and CDR2 SNEGSKA (reference sequence). There are 14 residues in the CDR3. The J segment lost 4 bases and the V segment lost 6 bases, leaving 6 bases of the junction unmatched. The CDR3 here is CSAGRQGGNEKLFF. The CDR3 nucleotides read TGCAGTGCGGGTCGACAGGGGGGTAATGAAAAACTGTTTTTT.

This clonotype was seen many times. The chain combines TRBV18 with TRBJ1-5, with 8 nucleotides matching TRBD1. The CDR3 is made up of 14 amino acids. The ends lost 3 bases at V and 6 bases at J; junction bases unmatched: 4. Per the germline V gene, CDR1 is KGHSH and CDR2 is LQKENI. The CDR3 nucleotides read TGTGCCAGCTCACCCGACAGGGGAATTCAGCCCCAGCATTTT. Translated: CASSPDRGIQPQHF.

The chain links TRBV7-9 to TRBJ2-7; TRBD2 matches 9 bases. Germline CDR1 SEHNR, CDR2 FQNEAQ (reference sequence). The V segment lost 4 bases and the J segment 0 bases; nucleotides outside the gene matches: 4. CDR3 length equals 15 residues. CDR3 protein: CASSSPGLASYEQYF. As DNA, the CDR3 is TGTGCCAGCAGCTCACCGGGACTAGCCTCCTACGAGCAGTACTTC.

This clonotype came up many times. The genes are TRBV27 and TRBJ2-1; D is perhaps TRBD1 or TRBD2 (5 bases each). This CDR3 is built from 14 residues. V was pared by 8 bases and J by 0 bases, with 11 bases between. Germline lookup yields CDR1 MNHEY and CDR2 SMNVEV (reference sequence). CDR3 protein: CASRDPPSYNEQFF. CDR3 nucleotides: TGTGCCAGCCGGGACCCACCCTCCTACAATGAGCAGTTCTTC.

There are many counts of this clonotype. The chain recombines TRBV2 with TRBJ1-1, with a weak D call TRBD1 (5 bases). Germline assignment: CDR1 SNHLY and CDR2 FYNNEI. This CDR3 is 13 amino acids long. Trimming cost V 6 bases and J 1 base, with 9 bases left between them. CDR3 sequence: CASSDRRNTEAFF. The DNA of the CDR3 is TGTGCCAGCAGCGACAGAAGGAACACTGAAGCTTTCTTT.

This clonotype was observed at least ten times. The chain employs TRBV7-9 and TRBJ2-1; 12 bases line up with TRBD2. CDR1 is SEHNR, CDR2 FQNEAQ, per germline (reference sequence). V lost 5 bases to trimming and J lost 9 bases; unmatched junction nucleotides: 20. The CDR3 is 19 amino acids. DNA for the CDR3: TGTGCCAGCAGCCCATTAACCCCCGCTACTAGCGGGAGGAGTAGTGAGCAGTTCTTC. Its translation: CASSPLTPATSGRSSEQFF.

This clonotype showed up many times. The genes are TRBV12-5 and TRBJ2-7; a weak D match, TRBD2 (6 bases). The CDR3 spans 14 residues. V was pared by 5 bases and J by 0 bases, with 11 bases between. Germline V lookup: CDR1 LGHNT, CDR2 FRNRAP. The CDR3 protein is CASGRDGSSYEQYF. In DNA, the CDR3 is TGTGCTAGTGGTCGTGACGGGAGCTCCTACGAGCAGTACTTC.

The chain links TRBV2 to TRBJ2-1; 9 positions agree with TRBD1. The length of the CDR3 is 13 residues. Germline CDR1 reads SNHLY; CDR2 reads FYNNEI. Trimming at V came to 6 bases and at J to 10 bases, leaving 7 bases not matched to a gene. The CDR3: CASRGQGLWEQFF. The CDR3 DNA is TGTGCCAGCAGGGGACAGGGTTTATGGGAGCAGTTCTTC.

The sample holds many counts of this clonotype. This rearrangement joins TRBV27 to TRBJ1-6, with D possibly matching TRBD1 (5 bases). The V and J ends lost 4 bases and 10 bases respectively, with 14 bases between them. The CDR3 runs 14 residues. Per the germline V gene, CDR1 is MNHEY and CDR2 is SMNVEV (reference sequence). The CDR3 bases are TGTGCCAGCAGTTGGGACGGTTTGGGCTCACCCCTCCACTTT. It specifies CASSWDGLGSPLHF.

This clonotype was seen only a few times. This rearrangement joins TRBV6-2 or TRBV6-3 to TRBJ2-7, with 7 bases aligning to TRBD2. This CDR3 contains 16 residues. Trimming removed 4 bases from V and 0 bases from J; junction bases left unmatched: 9. CDR1 and CDR2 from the germline V gene are MNHEY and SVGEGT. The CDR3 nucleotides read TGTGCCAGCAGTTCATGGGGGGGAGTTCCCTCCTACGAGCAGTACTTC. This gives the protein CASSSWGGVPSYEQYF.

This clonotype was detected ten times or more. The chain employs TRBV12-3 or TRBV12-4 and TRBJ2-7; 14 bases match TRBD2. The CDR3 runs 16 residues. With 7 bases clipped from V and 2 bases from J, the junction kept 7 bases outside the gene matches. The CDR3 DNA sequence: TGTGCCAGCACCCTCGGGACTAGCGGGAGTACCTACGAGCAGTACTTC. Amino acid sequence: CASTLGTSGSTYEQYF.

This clonotype was counted ten times or more. The gene calls are TRBV6-2 or TRBV6-3 and TRBJ2-5; the match to TRBD2 covers 7 bases. CDR1 is MNHEY, CDR2 SVGEGT, per germline. CDR3 length equals 16 residues. V lost 0 bases, J lost 4 bases, and 8 bases stayed unmatched. The CDR3 DNA reads as TGTGCCAGCAGTTACTCGCTAGCGGAGAGGGGAGAGACCCAGTACTTC. Amino acids: CASSYSLAERGETQYF.

This clonotype was seen repeatedly, ten times or more. The chain couples TRBV5-1 to TRBJ2-3; 9 bases line up with TRBD2. Germline lookup yields CDR1 SGHRS and CDR2 YFSETQ. This CDR3 is built from 16 residues. The V and J ends lost 9 bases and 1 base, in that order; junction bases with no gene match: 12. The CDR3 coding sequence is TGCGCCATCAGAATAGCGGGAGTTGGCGGCACAGATACGCAGTATTTT. It encodes CAIRIAGVGGTDTQYF.

This clonotype was recorded at least ten times. The chain employs TRBV11-3 and TRBJ2-1; 9 bases map to TRBD1. The CDR3 extends over 18 amino acids. Per the germline V gene, CDR1 is SGHNT and CDR2 is YENEEA. V dropped 7 bases and J dropped 8; count of bases not matched to a gene: 21. The CDR3 region has the DNA TGTGCCAGCAAACCGGGACAGGGTTCCCCGTTGCGTGGCTATGAGCAGTTCTTC. Residues: CASKPGQGSPLRGYEQFF. Full variable domain (rest looked up from reference TRBV11-3 and TRBJ2-1): EAGVVQSPRYKIIEKKQPVAFWCNPISGHNTLYWYLQNLGQGPELLIRYENEEAVDDSQLPKDRFSAERLKGVDSTLKIQPAELGDSAVYLCASKPGQGSPLRGYEQFFGPGTRLTVL.

This clonotype was seen at least ten times. V and J are TRBV4-3 and TRBJ1-6; no clear D gene. The germline V gene encodes CDR1 LGHNA and CDR2 YSLEER. This CDR3 is 15 amino acids long. V dropped 0 bases and J dropped 7 bases, with 10 bases sitting between them. In DNA, the CDR3 is TGCGCCAGCAGCCAAGATCGGAACGGGAATTCACCCCTCCACTTT. Protein product: CASSQDRNGNSPLHF.

Many counts were recorded for this clonotype. This chain uses TRBV27 with TRBJ2-7; 12 nucleotides match TRBD2. The CDR3 spans 15 residues. Germline trimming cut 5 bases from V and 5 bases from J; bases unmatched to any gene: 7. Germline loops: CDR1 MNHEY, CDR2 SMNVEV (reference sequence). The CDR3 loop is CASSPQTSGSHEQYF. CDR3 bases: TGTGCCAGCAGTCCGCAGACTAGCGGGAGCCACGAGCAGTACTTC.

V gene TRBV28 combines with J gene TRBJ2-5, with D perhaps matching TRBD1 (5 bases). In germline, CDR1 is MDHEN, CDR2 SYDVKM. The CDR3 spans 15 residues. V gave up 6 bases and J gave up 4 bases, with 18 bases separating them. The CDR3 is CASSPRAGPVETQYF. The CDR3 DNA sequence: TGTGCCAGCAGCCCCCGGGCAGGGCCGGTAGAGACCCAGTACTTC.

This clonotype was observed a few times. The chain recombines TRBV6-1 with TRBJ1-1, with D perhaps TRBD1 (6 bases). CDR1 and CDR2 from the germline V gene are MNHNS and SASEGT. The CDR3 runs 13 residues. Trimming left V 6 bases short and J 5 bases short, with 13 bases between. The CDR3 is CASSPGGWTEAFF. CDR3 in DNA: TGTGCCAGCAGCCCCGGGGGCTGGACTGAAGCTTTCTTT.